This T cell receptor (beta chain) came from a study of shared clonotypes between healthy human individuals. On sorted subsets, replicate PCRs used roughly 190 ng DNA, or about 30,000 T cell genomes. Sequencing used immunoSEQ multiplex PCR; TCRdb keeps in-frame clones, though not all of them. Here the sample spans 2 million to 2.5 million clones, 90% to 95% being singletons. The CDR3 extends over 16 amino acids. Per germline, CDR1 SGHRS and CDR2 YFSETQ. Trimming took 2 bases from V and 5 from J; bases not matched to a gene: 8. This TCR came from a man younger than 35 in good health. The gene calls are TRBV5-1 and TRBJ2-5, with 11 bases aligning to TRBD2. The sequenced sample consisted of naive CD4+ T cells sorted from blood. Subset of the sample: CD45RA+ positively selected. The CDR3: CASSLPLAGGLETQYF. CDR3 nucleotides: TGCGCCAGCAGCTTACCTTTAGCGGGGGGGCTGGAGACCCAGTACTTC.